The T cell receptor beta chain under discussion was sequenced for a study of blood T cell repertoires in COVID-19 (TCRdb year 2020). Context from the whole study: The collaborator samples originated in the United States, Italy and Spain and spanned the acute and convalescent phases of COVID-19. Nearly every sample came with metadata listing a de-identified subject ID, COVID-19 status, age in years and sex. Samples were obtained from the ongoing ImmuneRACE study (first 160 participants) and from some 1,300 subjects provided by 6 global collaborators. The prospective study material was composed of cDNA or gDNA derived from T cells, B-cell-depleted T cells, or PBMCs. Where available, HLA class I and class II types were obtained from metadata supplied by the sample provider rather than from assay-based typing. The repertoires were made available in a free public database intended to serve as a resource for research on the immune response to SARS-CoV-2. Deeply sampled blood TCRbeta repertoires from subjects exposed to, actively infected with, or recovered from COVID-19 were included in the dataset. Points the paper makes about the study in general: How much clinical and demographic metadata was included differed by source and by participant, and the metadata was provided uncurated.

A remark on this clone: Its antigen target is currently unknown. No clone much larger than this one lies a single base away; base qualities are absent.

TCRbeta CDR3 regions were amplified from genomic DNA using the immunoSEQ Assay, a bias-controlled multiplex PCR. In the authors' own workflow: The number of nucleated cells in each sample was estimated from the amplification of reference gene primers within the assay. To quantify the absolute abundance of each unique TCRbeta CDR3 rearrangement, sequence reads were collapsed and filtered. For each sample, productive Simpson clonality was calculated as the square root of Simpson's diversity index across productive rearrangements. Here the immuneACCESS table is served through TCRdb, limited to in-frame sequences with V and J called. Missing clones are a known gap in these copies; in checked studies unresolved V genes cover under half, and the rest lacks a known reason. Clone size and V and J calls were adopted from that table, with D and trimming inferred from the DNA. This sample has about 340,000 clones in its table, and approximately 82% of those were observed once. The ten largest account for almost 3% of the sample.

From its cysteine to its phenylalanine, the CDR3 spans 16 amino acids. Only the CDR3 DNA stays, 48 bases, in frame from base 1. Looking up the germline V gene yields CDR1 KGHSH and CDR2 LQKENI. V is pared back by 3 bases and J by 9 bases, with 18 bases lying between the germline termini. The collaborating institutions used their own protocols to collect whole blood in K2EDTA tubes. Collaborator samples were shipped for TCRbeta analysis as frozen whole blood, isolated PBMCs, or DNA extracted from either sample type. This receptor chain uses TRBV18 and TRBJ1-6, and perhaps TRBD1 as D gene, on 5 matching bases. Sequencing was done on a sample of peripheral blood. This clonotype originated in a man aged 30 to 45 with active or convalescent COVID-19. The CDR3 region reads CASSPVRSRGGSPLHF. The nucleotides are TGTGCCAGCTCACCGGTTAGAAGTCGGGGGGGTTCACCCCTCCACTTT.